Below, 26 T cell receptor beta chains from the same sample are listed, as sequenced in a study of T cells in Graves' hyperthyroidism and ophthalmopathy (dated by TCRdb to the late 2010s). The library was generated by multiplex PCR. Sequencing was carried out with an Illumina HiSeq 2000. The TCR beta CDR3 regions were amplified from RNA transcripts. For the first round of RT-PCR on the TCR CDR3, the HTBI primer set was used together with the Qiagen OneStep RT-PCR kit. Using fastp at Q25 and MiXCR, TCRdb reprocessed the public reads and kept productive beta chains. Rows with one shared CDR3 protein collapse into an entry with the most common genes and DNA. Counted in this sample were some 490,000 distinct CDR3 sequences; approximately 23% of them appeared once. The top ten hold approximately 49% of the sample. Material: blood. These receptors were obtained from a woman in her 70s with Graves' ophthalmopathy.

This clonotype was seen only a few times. CDR3 DNA: TGTGCCAGCAGCTTTAGTGGGGGAACAGGGGGCCGTGAAAAACTGTTTTTT. Protein product: CASSFSGGTGGREKLFF. This chain connects TRBV7-2 to TRBJ1-4; 9 nucleotides agree with TRBD1. The CDR3 has 17 residues. Trimming cost V 3 bases and J 7 bases; bases outside gene matches: 12. Germline values: CDR1 SGHTA, CDR2 FQGNSA.

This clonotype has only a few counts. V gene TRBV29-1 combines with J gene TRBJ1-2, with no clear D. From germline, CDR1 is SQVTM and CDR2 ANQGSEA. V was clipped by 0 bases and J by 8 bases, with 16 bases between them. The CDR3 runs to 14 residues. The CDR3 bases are TGCAGCGTTGAAGACCACCGGGGAAGGAAAGGCTACACCTTC. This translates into CSVEDHRGRKGYTF. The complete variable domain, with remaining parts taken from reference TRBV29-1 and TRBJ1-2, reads SAVISQKPSRDICQRGTSLTIQCQVDSQVTMMFWYRQQPGQSLTLIATANQGSEATYESGFVIDKFPISRPNLTFSTLTVSNMSPEDSSIYLCSVEDHRGRKGYTFGSGTRLTVV.

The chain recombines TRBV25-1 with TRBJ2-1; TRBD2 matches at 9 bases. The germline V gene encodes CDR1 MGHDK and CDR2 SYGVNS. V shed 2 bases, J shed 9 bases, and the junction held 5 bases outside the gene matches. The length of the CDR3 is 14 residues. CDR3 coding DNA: TGTGCCAGCAGTGAACGGACTAGCGTGGGTGAGCAGTTCTTC. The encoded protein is CASSERTSVGEQFF.

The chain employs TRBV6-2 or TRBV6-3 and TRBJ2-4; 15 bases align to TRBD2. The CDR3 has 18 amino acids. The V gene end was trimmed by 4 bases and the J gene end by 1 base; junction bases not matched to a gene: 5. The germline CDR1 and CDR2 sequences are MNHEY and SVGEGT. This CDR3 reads CASSSGLAGGYAKNIQYF. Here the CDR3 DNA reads TGTGCCAGCAGTTCGGGACTAGCGGGAGGATACGCCAAAAACATTCAGTACTTC.

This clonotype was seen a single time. CDR3 protein: CASGTAGEQYF. The CDR3 DNA reads TGTGCCAGTGGGACTGCTGGAGAGCAGTACTTC. This chain joins TRBV19 and TRBJ2-7; a weak D match, TRBD2 (6 bases). Germline values: CDR1 LNHDA, CDR2 SQIVND (reference sequence). Deletions cut 8 bases from V and 7 bases from J, with 12 bases between. This CDR3 contains 11 residues.

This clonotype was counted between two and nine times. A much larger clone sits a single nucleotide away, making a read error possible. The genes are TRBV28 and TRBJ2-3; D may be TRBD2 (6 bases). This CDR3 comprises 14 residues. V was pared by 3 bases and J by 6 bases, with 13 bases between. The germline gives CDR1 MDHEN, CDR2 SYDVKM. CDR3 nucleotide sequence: TGTGCCAGCAGTTTGGCAAGGGCGGGGGATACGCAGTATTTT. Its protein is CASSLARAGDTQYF.

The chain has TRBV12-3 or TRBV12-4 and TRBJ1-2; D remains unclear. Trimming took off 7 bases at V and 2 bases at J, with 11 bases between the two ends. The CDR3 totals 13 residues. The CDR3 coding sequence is TGTGCCAGCACCTTGTCAGCGAACTATGGCTACACCTTC. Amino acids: CASTLSANYGYTF.

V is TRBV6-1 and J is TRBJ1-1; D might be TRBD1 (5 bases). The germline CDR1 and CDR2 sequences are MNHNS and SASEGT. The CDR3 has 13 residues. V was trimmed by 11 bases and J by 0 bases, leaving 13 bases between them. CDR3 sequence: CAGGASMNTEAFF. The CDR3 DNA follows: TGTGCCGGGGGTGCCTCTATGAACACTGAAGCTTTCTTT.

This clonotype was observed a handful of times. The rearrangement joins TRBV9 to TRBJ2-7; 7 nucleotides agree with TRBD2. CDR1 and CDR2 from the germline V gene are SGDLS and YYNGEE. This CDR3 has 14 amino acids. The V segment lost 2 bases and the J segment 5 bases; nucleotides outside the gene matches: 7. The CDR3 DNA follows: TGTGCCAGCAGCGTCCGCGGGAGTGGCGACGAGCAGTACTTC. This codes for CASSVRGSGDEQYF.

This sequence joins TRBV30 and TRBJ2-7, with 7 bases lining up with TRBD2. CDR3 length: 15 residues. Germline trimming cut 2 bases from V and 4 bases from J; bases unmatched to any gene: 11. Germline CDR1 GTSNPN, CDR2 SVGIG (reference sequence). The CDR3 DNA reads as TGTGCCTGGAGTCTTCCTGGACTAGTTGTATACGAGCAGTACTTC. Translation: CAWSLPGLVVYEQYF.

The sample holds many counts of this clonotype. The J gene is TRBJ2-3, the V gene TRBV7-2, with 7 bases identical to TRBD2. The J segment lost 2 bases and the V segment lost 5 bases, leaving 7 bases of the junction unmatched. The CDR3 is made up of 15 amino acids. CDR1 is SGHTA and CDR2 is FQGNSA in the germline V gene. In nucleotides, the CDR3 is TGTGCCAGCAGCCCTAGCGGTACCTACACAGATACGCAGTATTTT. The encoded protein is CASSPSGTYTDTQYF.

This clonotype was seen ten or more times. The CDR3 DNA is TGTGCCAGCAGTGATCAGGGGATGGACACTGAAGCTTTCTTT. Its translation is CASSDQGMDTEAFF. V and J are TRBV2 and TRBJ1-1, with D possibly being TRBD1 (6 bases). Germline values: CDR1 SNHLY, CDR2 FYNNEI. The V end was cut by 3 bases, the J end by 3 bases, with 11 bases between. The CDR3 is 14 residues long.

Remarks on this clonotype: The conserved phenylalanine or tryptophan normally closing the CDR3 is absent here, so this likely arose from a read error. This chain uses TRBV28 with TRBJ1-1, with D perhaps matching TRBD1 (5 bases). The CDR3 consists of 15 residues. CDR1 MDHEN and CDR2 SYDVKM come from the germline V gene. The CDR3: CASGTASMLNTGAFL. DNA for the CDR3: TGTGCCAGCGGGACGGCTAGTATGTTGAACACTGGAGCTTTCCTT.

The CDR3 protein is CAIRENSGTSGAQFF. CDR3 nucleotides: TGTGCCATCAGGGAAAATTCCGGGACTAGCGGGGCCCAGTTCTTC. V gene TRBV10-3 combines with J gene TRBJ2-1; 13 bases align to TRBD2. CDR3 length: 15 amino acids. Trimming cost V 6 bases and J 13 bases; bases outside gene matches: 12. CDR1 is ENHRY, CDR2 SYGVKD, per germline.

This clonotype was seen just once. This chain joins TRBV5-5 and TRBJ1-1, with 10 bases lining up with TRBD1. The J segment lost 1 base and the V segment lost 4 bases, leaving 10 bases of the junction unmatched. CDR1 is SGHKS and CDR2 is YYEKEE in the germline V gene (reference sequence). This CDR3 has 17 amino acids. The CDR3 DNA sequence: TGTGCCAGCAGCCGGAGCGGGACAGGGGCAAGGAACACTGAAGCTTTCTTT. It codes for CASSRSGTGARNTEAFF.

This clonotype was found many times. The DNA of the CDR3 is TGTGCCAGCAGTTCCAACCCTCTAATCCCGCAGTCCTACGAGCAGTACTTC. As protein: CASSSNPLIPQSYEQYF. This sequence joins TRBV6-1 and TRBJ2-7; unclear D gene. Trimming pared 5 bases from V and 1 base from J, leaving 21 bases between. CDR1 is MNHNS and CDR2 is SASEGT in the germline V gene. There are 17 residues in the CDR3.

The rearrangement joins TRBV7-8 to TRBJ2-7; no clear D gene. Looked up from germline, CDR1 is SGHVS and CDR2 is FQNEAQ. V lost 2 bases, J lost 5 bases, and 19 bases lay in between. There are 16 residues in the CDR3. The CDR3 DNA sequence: TGTGCCAGCAGCTTATTTTATCGGATGTGGAAGAACGAGCAGTACTTC. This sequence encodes CASSLFYRMWKNEQYF.

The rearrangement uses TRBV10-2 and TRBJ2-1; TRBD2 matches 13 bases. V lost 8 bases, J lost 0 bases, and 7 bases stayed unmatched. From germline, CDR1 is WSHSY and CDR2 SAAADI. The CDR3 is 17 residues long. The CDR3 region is CASVRTSGSGSYNEQFF. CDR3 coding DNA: TGCGCCAGCGTGCGGACTAGCGGGAGTGGCTCCTACAATGAGCAGTTCTTC.

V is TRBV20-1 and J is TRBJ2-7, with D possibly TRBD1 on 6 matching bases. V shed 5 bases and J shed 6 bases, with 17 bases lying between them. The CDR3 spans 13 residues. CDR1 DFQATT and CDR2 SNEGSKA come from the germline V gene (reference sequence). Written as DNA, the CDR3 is TGCAGTGCTGGCGCACAAGGGGGTAGCGAGCAGTACTTC. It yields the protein CSAGAQGGSEQYF.

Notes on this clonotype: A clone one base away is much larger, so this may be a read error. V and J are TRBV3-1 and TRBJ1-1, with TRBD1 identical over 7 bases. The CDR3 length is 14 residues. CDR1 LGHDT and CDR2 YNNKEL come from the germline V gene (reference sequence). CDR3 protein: CGSSQVQGGTEAFF. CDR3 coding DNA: TGTGGCAGCAGCCAAGTCCAGGGGGGGACTGAAGCTTTCTTT.

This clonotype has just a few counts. CDR3 protein: CASSDLKPTGTEAFF. CDR3 sequence (DNA): TGTGCCAGCAGTGATCTAAAGCCGACGGGCACTGAAGCTTTCTTT. The chain employs TRBV2 and TRBJ1-1; no definite D call. The CDR3 consists of 15 residues. Germline loops: CDR1 SNHLY, CDR2 FYNNEI. Trimming took off 3 bases at V and 4 bases at J, with 15 bases between the two ends.

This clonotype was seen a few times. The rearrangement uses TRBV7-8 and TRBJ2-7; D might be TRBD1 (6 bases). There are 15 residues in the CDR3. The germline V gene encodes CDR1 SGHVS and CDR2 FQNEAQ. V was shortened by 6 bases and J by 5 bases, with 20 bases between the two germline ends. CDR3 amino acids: CASSRQVQVGDEQYF. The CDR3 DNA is TGTGCCAGCAGTCGACAGGTCCAAGTGGGGGACGAGCAGTACTTC.

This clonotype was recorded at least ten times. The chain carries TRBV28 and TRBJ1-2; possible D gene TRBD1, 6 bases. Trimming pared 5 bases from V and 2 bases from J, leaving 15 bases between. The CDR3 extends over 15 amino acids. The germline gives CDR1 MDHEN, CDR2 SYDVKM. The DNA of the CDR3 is TGTGCCAGCAGTCTCAGGGGCAGATCCAACTATGGCTACACCTTC. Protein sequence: CASSLRGRSNYGYTF.

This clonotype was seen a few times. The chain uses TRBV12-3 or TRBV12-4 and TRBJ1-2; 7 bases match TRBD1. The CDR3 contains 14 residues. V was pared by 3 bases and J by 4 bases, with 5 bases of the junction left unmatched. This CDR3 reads CASSLGQKVYGYTF. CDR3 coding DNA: TGTGCCAGCAGTTTGGGACAGAAAGTCTATGGCTACACCTTC.

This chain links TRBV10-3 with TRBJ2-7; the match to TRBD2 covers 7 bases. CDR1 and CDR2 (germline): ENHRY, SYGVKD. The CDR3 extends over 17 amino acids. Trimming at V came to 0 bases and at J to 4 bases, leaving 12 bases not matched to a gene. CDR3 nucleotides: TGTGCCATCAGTGAGTCGTCCCCGCGGGAGATCAGATACGAGCAGTACTTC. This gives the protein CAISESSPREIRYEQYF.

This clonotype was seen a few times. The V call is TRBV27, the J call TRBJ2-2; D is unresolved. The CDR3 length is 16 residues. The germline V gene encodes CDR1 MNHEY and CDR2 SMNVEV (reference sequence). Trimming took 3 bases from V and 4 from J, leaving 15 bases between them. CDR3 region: CASSLSFRLGTGELFF. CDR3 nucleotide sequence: TGTGCCAGCAGTTTGTCTTTCCGTTTGGGCACCGGGGAGCTGTTTTTT.